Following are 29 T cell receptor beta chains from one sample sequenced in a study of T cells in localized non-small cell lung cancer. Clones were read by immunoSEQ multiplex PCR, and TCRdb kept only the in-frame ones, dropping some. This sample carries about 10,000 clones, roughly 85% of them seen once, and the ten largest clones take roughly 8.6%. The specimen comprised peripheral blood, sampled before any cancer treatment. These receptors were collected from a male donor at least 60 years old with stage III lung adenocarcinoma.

The CDR3 here is CASSAPGAGNEQFF. The CDR3 nucleotides are TGCGCCAGCAGTGCTCCAGGGGCCGGCAATGAGCAGTTCTTC. J is TRBJ2-1 and V is TRBV10-2; a weak D match, TRBD1 (6 bases). Trimming took off 4 bases at V and 6 bases at J, with 13 bases between the two ends. CDR3 length: 14 amino acids. Germline V gene lookup returns CDR1 WSHSY and CDR2 SAAADI.

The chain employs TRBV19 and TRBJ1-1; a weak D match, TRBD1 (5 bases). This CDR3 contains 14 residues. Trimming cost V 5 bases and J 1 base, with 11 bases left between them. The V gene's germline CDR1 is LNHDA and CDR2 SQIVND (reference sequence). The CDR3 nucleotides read TGTGCCAGTAGTCGACGGCAGGGGAACACTGAAGCTTTCTTT. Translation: CASSRRQGNTEAFF.

In DNA, the CDR3 is TGTGCCAGCAGCTTAGCTAGGGGCGGGGTTACCTACGAGCAGTACTTC. Translated, it gives CASSLARGGVTYEQYF. The chain uses TRBV7-6 and TRBJ2-7; maybe TRBD2 (6 bases). This CDR3 region has 16 residues. V was clipped by 0 bases and J by 2 bases, with 14 bases between them. Germline loops: CDR1 SGHVS, CDR2 FNYEAQ.

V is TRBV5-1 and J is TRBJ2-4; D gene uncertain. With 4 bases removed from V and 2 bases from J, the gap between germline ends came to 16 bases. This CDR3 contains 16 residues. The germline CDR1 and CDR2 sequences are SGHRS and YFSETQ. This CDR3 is CASSLDSFATKNIQYF. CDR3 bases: TGCGCCAGCAGCCTTGACTCATTCGCGACCAAAAACATTCAGTACTTC.

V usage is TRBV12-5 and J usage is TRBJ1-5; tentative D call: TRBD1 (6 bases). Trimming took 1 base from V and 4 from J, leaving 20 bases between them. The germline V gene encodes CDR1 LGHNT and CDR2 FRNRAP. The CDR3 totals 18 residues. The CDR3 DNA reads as TGTGCTAGTGGTTTGGCCTTCGGGGGGGGCTCCAGGAATCAGCCCCAGCATTTT. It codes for CASGLAFGGGSRNQPQHF. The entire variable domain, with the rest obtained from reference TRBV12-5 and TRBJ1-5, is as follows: DARVTQTPRHKVTEMGQEVTMRCQPILGHNTVFWYRQTMMQGLELLAYFRNRAPLDDSGMPKDRFSAEMPDATLATLKIQPSEPRDSAVYFCASGLAFGGGSRNQPQHFGDGTRLSIL.

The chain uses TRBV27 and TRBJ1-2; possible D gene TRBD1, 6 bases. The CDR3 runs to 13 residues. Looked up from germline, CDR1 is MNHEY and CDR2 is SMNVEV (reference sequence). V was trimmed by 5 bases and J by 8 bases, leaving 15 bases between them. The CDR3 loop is CASSTYREEGYTF. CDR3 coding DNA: TGTGCCAGCAGTACTTACAGGGAGGAAGGCTACACCTTC.

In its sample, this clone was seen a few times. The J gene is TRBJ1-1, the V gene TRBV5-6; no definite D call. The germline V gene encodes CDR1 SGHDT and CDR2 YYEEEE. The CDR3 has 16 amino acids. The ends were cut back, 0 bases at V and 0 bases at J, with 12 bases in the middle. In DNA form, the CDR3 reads TGTGCCAGCAGCTTGGCAGGAAGCCTCATGAACACTGAAGCTTTCTTT. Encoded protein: CASSLAGSLMNTEAFF.

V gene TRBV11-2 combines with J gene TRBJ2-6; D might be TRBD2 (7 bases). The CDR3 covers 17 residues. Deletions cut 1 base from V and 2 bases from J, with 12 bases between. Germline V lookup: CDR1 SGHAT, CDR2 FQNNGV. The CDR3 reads CASSLVRGGAGANVLTF. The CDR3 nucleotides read TGTGCCAGCAGCTTAGTAAGAGGGGGGGCTGGGGCCAACGTCCTGACTTTC.

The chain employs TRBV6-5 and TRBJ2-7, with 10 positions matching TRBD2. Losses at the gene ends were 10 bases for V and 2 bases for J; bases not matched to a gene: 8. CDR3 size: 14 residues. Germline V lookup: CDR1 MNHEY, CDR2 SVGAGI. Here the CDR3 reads CAIKDSGGPYEQYF. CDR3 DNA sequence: TGTGCCATCAAAGATAGCGGGGGGCCCTACGAGCAGTACTTC.

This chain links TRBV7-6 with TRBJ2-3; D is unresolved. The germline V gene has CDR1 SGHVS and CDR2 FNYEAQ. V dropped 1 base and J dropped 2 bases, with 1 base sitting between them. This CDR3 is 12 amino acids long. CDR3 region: CASSLDTDTQYF. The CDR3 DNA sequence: TGTGCCAGCAGCTTAGACACAGATACGCAGTATTTT.

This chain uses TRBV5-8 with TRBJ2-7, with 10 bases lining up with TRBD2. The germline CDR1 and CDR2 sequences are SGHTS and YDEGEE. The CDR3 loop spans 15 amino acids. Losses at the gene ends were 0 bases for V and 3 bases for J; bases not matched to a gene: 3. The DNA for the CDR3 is TGTGCCAGCAGCTTGGAGGGGACTAGCGACTACGAGCAGTACTTC. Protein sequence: CASSLEGTSDYEQYF.

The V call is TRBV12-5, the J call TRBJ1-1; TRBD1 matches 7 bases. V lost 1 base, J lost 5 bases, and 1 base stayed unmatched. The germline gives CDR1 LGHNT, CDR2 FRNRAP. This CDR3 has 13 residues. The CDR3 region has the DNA TGTGCTAGTGGTTTGGAACAGGGGACTGAAGCTTTCTTT. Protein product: CASGLEQGTEAFF.

The CDR3 protein is CASRLDRKGNQPQHF. For the CDR3, the DNA is TGTGCCAGCAGGCTAGACCGAAAAGGGAATCAGCCCCAGCATTTT. This rearrangement joins TRBV6-5 to TRBJ1-5; D is ambiguous. CDR1 is MNHEY, CDR2 SVGAGI, per germline. The CDR3 spans 15 residues. Trimming took off 6 bases at V and 4 bases at J, with 16 bases between the two ends.

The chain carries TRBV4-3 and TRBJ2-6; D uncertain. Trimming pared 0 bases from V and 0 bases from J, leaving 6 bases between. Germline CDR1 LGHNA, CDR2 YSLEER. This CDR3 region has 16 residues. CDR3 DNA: TGCGCCAGCAGCCAAGATATTGCCTCTGGGGCCAACGTCCTGACTTTC. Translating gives CASSQDIASGANVLTF.

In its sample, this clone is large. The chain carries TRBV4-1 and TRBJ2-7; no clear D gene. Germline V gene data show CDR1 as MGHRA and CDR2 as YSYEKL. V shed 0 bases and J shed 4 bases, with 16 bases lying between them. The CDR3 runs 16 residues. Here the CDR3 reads CASSQDLGGTLYEQYF. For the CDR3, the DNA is TGCGCCAGCAGCCAAGATCTCGGCGGCACCCTTTACGAGCAGTACTTC.

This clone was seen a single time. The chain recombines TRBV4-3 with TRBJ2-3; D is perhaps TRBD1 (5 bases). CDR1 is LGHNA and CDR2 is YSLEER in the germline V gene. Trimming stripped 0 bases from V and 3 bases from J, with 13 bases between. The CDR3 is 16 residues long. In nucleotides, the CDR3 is TGCGCCAGCAGCCAAGATTCAACAGGCCAAACAGATACGCAGTATTTT. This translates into CASSQDSTGQTDTQYF.

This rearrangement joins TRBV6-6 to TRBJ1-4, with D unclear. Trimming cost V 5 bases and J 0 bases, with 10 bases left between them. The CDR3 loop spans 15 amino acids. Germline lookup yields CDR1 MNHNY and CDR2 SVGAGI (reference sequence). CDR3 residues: CASSDRAATNEKLFF. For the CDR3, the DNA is TGTGCCAGCAGTGATCGGGCAGCAACTAATGAAAAACTGTTTTTT.

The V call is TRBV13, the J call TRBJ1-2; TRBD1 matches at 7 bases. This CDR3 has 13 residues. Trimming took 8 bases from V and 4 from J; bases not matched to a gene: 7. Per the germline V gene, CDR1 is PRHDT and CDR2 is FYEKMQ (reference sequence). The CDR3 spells CASQRGGVYGYTF. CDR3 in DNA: TGTGCCAGCCAAAGAGGGGGCGTCTATGGCTACACCTTC.

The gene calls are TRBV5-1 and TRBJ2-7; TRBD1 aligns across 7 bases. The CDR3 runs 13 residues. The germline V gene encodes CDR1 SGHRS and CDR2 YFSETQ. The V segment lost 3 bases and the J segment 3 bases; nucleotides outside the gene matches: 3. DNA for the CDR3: TGCGCCAGCAGCTGGGACAGCTTCTACGAGCAGTACTTC. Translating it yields CASSWDSFYEQYF.

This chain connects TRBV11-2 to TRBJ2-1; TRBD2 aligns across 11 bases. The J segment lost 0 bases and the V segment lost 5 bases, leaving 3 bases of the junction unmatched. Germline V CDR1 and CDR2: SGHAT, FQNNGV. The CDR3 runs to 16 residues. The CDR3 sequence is CASSGGLAGSYNEQFF. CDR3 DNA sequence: TGTGCCAGCAGCGGAGGACTAGCGGGCTCCTACAATGAGCAGTTCTTC.

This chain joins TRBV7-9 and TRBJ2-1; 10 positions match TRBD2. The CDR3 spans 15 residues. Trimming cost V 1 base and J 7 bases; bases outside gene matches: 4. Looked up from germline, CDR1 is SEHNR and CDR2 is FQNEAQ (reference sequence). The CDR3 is CASSLDSGRRNEQFF. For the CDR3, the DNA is TGTGCCAGCAGCTTAGATAGCGGGAGGAGAAATGAGCAGTTCTTC.

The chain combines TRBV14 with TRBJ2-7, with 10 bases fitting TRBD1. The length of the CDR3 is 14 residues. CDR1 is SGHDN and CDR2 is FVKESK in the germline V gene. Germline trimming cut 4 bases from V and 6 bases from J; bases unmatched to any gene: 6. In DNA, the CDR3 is TGTGCCAGCAGCCCCGGGACAGGGGTCCGCGAGCAGTACTTC. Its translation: CASSPGTGVREQYF.

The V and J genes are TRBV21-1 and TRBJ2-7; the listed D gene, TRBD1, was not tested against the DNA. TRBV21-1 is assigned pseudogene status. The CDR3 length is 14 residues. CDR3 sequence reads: CASSRDRTSYEQYF. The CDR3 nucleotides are TGTGCCAGCAGCAGGGACAGGACCTCCTACGAGCAGTACTTC.

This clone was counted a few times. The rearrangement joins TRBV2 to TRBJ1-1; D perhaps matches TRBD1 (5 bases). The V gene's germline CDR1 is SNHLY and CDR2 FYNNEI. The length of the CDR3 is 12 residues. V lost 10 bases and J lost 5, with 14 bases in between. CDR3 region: CATPAGGTEAFF. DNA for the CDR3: TGTGCCACACCCGCCGGGGGGACTGAAGCTTTCTTT.

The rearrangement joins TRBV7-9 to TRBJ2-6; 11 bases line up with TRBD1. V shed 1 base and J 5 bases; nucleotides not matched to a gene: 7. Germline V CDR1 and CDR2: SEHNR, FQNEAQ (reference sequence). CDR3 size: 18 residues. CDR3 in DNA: TGTGCCAGCAGCTTAGTGGGACAGGGGGTTCGGAGGGCCAACGTCCTGACTTTC. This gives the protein CASSLVGQGVRRANVLTF.

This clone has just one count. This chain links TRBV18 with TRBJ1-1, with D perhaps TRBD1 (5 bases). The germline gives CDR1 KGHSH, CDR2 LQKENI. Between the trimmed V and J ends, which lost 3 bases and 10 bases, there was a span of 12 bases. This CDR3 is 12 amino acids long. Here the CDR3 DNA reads TGTGCCAGCTCACCTGAAGCGGGGGTAGCTTTCTTT. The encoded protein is CASSPEAGVAFF.

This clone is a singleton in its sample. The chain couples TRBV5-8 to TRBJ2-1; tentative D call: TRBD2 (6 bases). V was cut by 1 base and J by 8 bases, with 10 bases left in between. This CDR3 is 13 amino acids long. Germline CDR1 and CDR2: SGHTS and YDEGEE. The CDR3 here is CASSLLAKHEQFF. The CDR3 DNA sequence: TGTGCCAGCAGCTTGCTAGCGAAACATGAGCAGTTCTTC.

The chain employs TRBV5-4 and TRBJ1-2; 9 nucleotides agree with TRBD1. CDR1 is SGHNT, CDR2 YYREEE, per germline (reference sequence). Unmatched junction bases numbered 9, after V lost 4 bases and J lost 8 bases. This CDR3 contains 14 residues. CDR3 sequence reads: CASSPRDRAKGYTF. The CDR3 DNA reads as TGTGCCAGCAGCCCCCGGGACAGGGCCAAAGGCTACACCTTC.

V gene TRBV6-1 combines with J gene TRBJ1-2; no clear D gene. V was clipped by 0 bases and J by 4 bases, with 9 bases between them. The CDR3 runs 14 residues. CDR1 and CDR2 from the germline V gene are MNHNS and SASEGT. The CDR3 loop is CASSEARSIYGYTF. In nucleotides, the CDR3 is TGTGCCAGCAGTGAAGCGCGCAGTATCTATGGCTACACCTTC.